A single sample is the source of the 10 T cell receptor beta chains below, sequenced in a study of T cells in Graves' hyperthyroidism and ophthalmopathy. Amplified TCR beta CDR3 regions derived from RNA transcripts. An initial round of RT-PCR targeting the TCR CDR3 relied on the HTBI primer set. TCRdb redid the calling of the multiplex PCR reads with MiXCR, one entry per CDR3 protein. The table records 450,000 to 700,000 distinct CDR3 sequences, 35% to 55% of them present only once. Material: peripheral blood or thyroid tissue (not recorded which). The receptors shown here come from a woman aged 18-29 years with Graves' hyperthyroidism.

The genes are TRBV7-9 and TRBJ1-4, with unresolved D. Trimming removed 5 bases from V and 0 bases from J, with 13 bases in between. The CDR3 consists of 16 residues. Looked up from germline, CDR1 is SEHNR and CDR2 is FQNEAQ (reference sequence). For the CDR3, the DNA is TGTGCCAGCAGCCGTGGTACCTGGGCAACTAATGAAAAACTGTTTTTT. This codes for CASSRGTWATNEKLFF. The variable domain in full, with the rest retrieved from reference TRBV7-9 and TRBJ1-4, is DTGVSQNPRHKITKRGQNVTFRCDPISEHNRLYWYRQTLGQGPEFLTYFQNEAQLEKSRLLSDRFSAERPKGSFSTLEIQRTEQGDSAMYLCASSRGTWATNEKLFFGSGTQLSVL.

This chain connects TRBV10-2 to TRBJ2-7; D not certain. The V end lost 8 bases, the J end lost 2 bases, and 10 bases lay between the germline ends. This CDR3 contains 12 residues. Per the germline V gene, CDR1 is WSHSY and CDR2 is SAAADI. CDR3: CASRDTPYEQYF. The DNA of the CDR3 is TGCGCCAGCCGAGACACCCCCTACGAGCAGTACTTC.

The gene calls are TRBV11-1 and TRBJ1-2; perhaps TRBD1 as D (6 bases). CDR1 SGHAT and CDR2 FQDESV come from the germline V gene (reference sequence). The V end lost 4 bases, the J end lost 9 bases, and 15 bases lay between the germline ends. The CDR3 is made up of 13 amino acids. The CDR3 DNA is TGTGCCAGCAGCTCGGGGGCTAGCATGAGCTACACCTTC. The encoded protein is CASSSGASMSYTF.

The chain links TRBV7-3 to TRBJ2-7; 9 bases fit TRBD1. Unmatched junction bases numbered 9, after V lost 5 bases and J lost 4 bases. CDR3 length: 15 residues. The germline gives CDR1 SGHTA, CDR2 FQGTGA. The CDR3 region is CASSLDGDRVYEQYF. CDR3 DNA sequence: TGTGCCAGCAGCCTAGACGGGGACAGGGTGTACGAGCAGTACTTC.

The chain's CDR3 is CASSPGLAGGPIDGELFF. The CDR3 bases are TGTGCCAGCAGCCCGGGACTAGCGGGAGGGCCAATCGACGGGGAGCTGTTTTTT. The chain employs TRBV5-4 and TRBJ2-2; TRBD2 agrees at 16 bases. V was pared by 4 bases and J by 7 bases, with 10 bases of the junction left unmatched. This CDR3 is 18 amino acids long. The V gene's germline CDR1 is SGHNT and CDR2 YYREEE (reference sequence).

The V and J genes are TRBV24-1 and TRBJ1-4, with D maybe TRBD1 (5 bases). The CDR3 has 15 residues. Germline V lookup: CDR1 KGHDR, CDR2 SFDVKD. The V gene lost 4 bases and the J gene lost 7 bases, with 15 bases spanning the gap. The chain's CDR3 is CATSEAGGFGEKLFF. The DNA for the CDR3 is TGTGCCACCAGTGAAGCCGGGGGGTTCGGTGAAAAACTGTTTTTT.

CDR3: CASSQESGISYEQYF. The DNA of the CDR3 is TGTGCCAGCAGCCAAGAATCCGGAATCTCCTACGAGCAGTACTTC. The chain is built from TRBV4-2 and TRBJ2-7, with unresolved D. There are 15 residues in the CDR3. The germline V gene encodes CDR1 LGHNA and CDR2 YNFKEQ. Trimming shortened V by 0 bases and J by 0 bases, and 9 bases separated the two germline ends.

V gene TRBV7-9 combines with J gene TRBJ1-2, with D possibly matching TRBD1 (5 bases). This CDR3 has 16 residues. V lost 7 bases and J 3 bases, leaving 21 bases between the germline ends. Germline V CDR1 and CDR2: SEHNR, FQNEAQ (reference sequence). The CDR3 reads CASILGGRGADYGYTF. The CDR3, as DNA: TGTGCCAGCATACTAGGAGGTAGGGGAGCTGACTATGGCTACACCTTC.

Ten or more counts support this clonotype. The genes are TRBV7-9 and TRBJ2-2; D is possibly TRBD1 or TRBD2 (5 bases each). Trimming shortened V by 5 bases and J by 1 base, and 17 bases separated the two germline ends. The CDR3 totals 17 residues. Germline V gene lookup returns CDR1 SEHNR and CDR2 FQNEAQ (reference sequence). DNA of the CDR3: TGTGCCAGCAGCCCGCGAACCGGGACGGTGAACACCGGGGAGCTGTTTTTT. Protein sequence: CASSPRTGTVNTGELFF.

The chain recombines TRBV12-3 or TRBV12-4 with TRBJ2-5; the D gene is possibly TRBD2 (6 bases). Trimming pared 7 bases from V and 5 bases from J, leaving 14 bases between. The CDR3 is 13 amino acids. The CDR3 region has the DNA TGTGCCAGCAAAAAGGGGCTAGCGGAGACCCAGTACTTC. Protein: CASKKGLAETQYF.